The present T cell receptor (beta chain) was sequenced within a study of cytomegalovirus exposure and HLA in healthy donors. Study-level background: Some 85 million unique TCRs from HLA-typed donors were held in an early data release.

Comments on this clone: Antigen specificity is unknown.

The study's findings and limits: Accurate predictions that matched the HLA-A and HLA-B alleles of most subjects were reportedly made from TCR beta sequences. Altogether, some 160 TCR beta chains were recorded as cytomegalovirus-associated.

The PCR contained 60 Vbeta and 13 Jbeta primers. In the authors' methods: About 9.9 million shared chains were among approximately 87 million unique TCR beta chains counted in a later analysis. Generated by immunoSEQ multiplex PCR, the TCRdb table keeps only in-frame clones and is missing some. V and J calls and clone size are as listed in that table; D and trimming were resolved from the DNA. The repertoire holds about 110,000 clones, with about 76% as singletons. Sequencing input: PBMCs. This clonotype was sampled from a woman aged 25 to 45 in good health and CMV-seronegative.

CDR3 protein: CASSRTGFYEQYF. The CDR3 DNA is TGTGCCAGCAGCCGAACAGGGTTTTACGAGCAGTACTTC. This rearrangement joins TRBV7-8 to TRBJ2-7; the D gene is possibly TRBD1 (6 bases). From germline, CDR1 is SGHVS and CDR2 FQNEAQ. The CDR3 runs 13 residues. The ends were cut back, 5 bases at V and 4 bases at J, with 12 bases in the middle.